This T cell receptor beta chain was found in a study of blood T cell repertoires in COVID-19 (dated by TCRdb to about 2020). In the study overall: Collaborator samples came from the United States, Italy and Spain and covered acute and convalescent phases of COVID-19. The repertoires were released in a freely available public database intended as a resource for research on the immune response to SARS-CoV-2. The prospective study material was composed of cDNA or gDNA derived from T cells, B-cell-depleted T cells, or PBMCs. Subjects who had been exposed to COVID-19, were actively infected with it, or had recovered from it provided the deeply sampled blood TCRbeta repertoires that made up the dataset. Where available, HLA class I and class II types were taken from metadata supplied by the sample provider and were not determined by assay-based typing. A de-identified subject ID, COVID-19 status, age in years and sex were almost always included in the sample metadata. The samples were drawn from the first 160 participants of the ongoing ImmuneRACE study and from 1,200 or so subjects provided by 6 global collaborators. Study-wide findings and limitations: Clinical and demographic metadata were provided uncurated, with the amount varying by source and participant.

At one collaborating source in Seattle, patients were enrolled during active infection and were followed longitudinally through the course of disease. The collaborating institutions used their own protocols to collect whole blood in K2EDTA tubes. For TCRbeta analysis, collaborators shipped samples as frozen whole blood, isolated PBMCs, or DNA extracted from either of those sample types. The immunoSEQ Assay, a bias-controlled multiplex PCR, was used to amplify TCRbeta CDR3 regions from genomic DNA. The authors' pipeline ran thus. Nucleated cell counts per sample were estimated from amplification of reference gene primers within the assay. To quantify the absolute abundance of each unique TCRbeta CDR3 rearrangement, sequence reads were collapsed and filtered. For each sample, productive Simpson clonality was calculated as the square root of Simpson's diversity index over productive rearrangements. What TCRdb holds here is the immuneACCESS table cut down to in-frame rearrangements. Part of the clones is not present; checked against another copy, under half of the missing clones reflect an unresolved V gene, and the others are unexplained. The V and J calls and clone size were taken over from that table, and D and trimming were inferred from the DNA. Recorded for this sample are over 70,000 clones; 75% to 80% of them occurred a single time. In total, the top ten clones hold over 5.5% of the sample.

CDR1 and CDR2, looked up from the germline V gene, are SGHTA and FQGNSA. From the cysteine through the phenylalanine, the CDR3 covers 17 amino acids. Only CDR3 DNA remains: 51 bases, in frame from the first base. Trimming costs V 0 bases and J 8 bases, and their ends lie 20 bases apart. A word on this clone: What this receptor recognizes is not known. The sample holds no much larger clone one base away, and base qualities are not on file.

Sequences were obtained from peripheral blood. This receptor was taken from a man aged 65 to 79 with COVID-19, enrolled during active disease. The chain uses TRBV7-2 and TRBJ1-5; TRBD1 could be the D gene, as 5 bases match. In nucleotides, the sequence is TGTGCCAGCAGCTTAGCTGGGGGGGGGTTAAGTGTAAAGCCCCAGCATTTT. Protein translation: CASSLAGGGLSVKPQHF.